The 18 T cell receptor beta chains listed next were all sequenced from one sample in a study of T cells in Graves' hyperthyroidism and ophthalmopathy. TCR beta CDR3 region amplification was performed from RNA transcripts. TCR CDR3 regions were first amplified by RT-PCR with HTBI primers. MiXCR, applied by TCRdb to the multiplex PCR reads, yields one record per CDR3 protein. The profile shows some 490,000 distinct CDR3 sequences, roughly a sixth of them singletons. Source material: blood. Receptors originate from a woman aged 30 to 39 with Graves' ophthalmopathy.

This clonotype occurred many times. CDR3 DNA: TGTGCCAGCTCACCTGACGTTCCGGGACAGAAGTCCTACGAGCAGTACTTC. Translated, it gives CASSPDVPGQKSYEQYF. V gene TRBV18 combines with J gene TRBJ2-7; 7 positions agree with TRBD1. J was trimmed by 1 base and V by 3 bases; bases with no gene match: 12. Germline CDR1 is KGHSH and CDR2 is LQKENI. CDR3 size: 17 residues. The full variable domain, in which reference TRBV18 and TRBJ2-7 provide the parts outside the CDR3, is NAGVMQNPRHLVRRRGQEARLRCSPMKGHSHVYWYRQLPEEGLKFMVYLQKENIIDESGMPKERFSAEFPKEGPSILRIQQVVRGDSAAYFCASSPDVPGQKSYEQYFGPGTRLTVT.

This clonotype was observed many times. This chain joins TRBV28 and TRBJ1-2, with TRBD1 matching 9 bases. Losses at the gene ends were 5 bases for V and 8 bases for J; bases not matched to a gene: 12. The V gene's germline CDR1 is MDHEN and CDR2 SYDVKM. CDR3 length: 15 residues. The CDR3 DNA reads TGTGCCAGCAGTCCCGGGTCCGGGACAGGGAGCGGCTACACCTTC. Its translation is CASSPGSGTGSGYTF.

This clonotype was observed many times. The chain couples TRBV28 to TRBJ2-4; D is unclear. Looked up from germline, CDR1 is MDHEN and CDR2 is SYDVKM. The CDR3 totals 16 residues. V was shortened by 7 bases and J by 1 base, with 17 bases between the two germline ends. CDR3 loop: CASNPWSLVAKNIQYF. CDR3 DNA sequence: TGTGCCAGCAACCCATGGAGCCTAGTGGCCAAAAACATTCAGTACTTC.

The V gene is TRBV4-3, the J gene TRBJ2-3, with a tentative D call TRBD1 (6 bases). The V and J ends lost 2 bases and 6 bases respectively, with 9 bases between them. The CDR3 covers 13 residues. The germline CDR1 and CDR2 sequences are LGHNA and YSLEER. This chain's CDR3 is CASSQLRGDTQYF. The CDR3 coding sequence is TGCGCCAGCAGCCAACTAAGGGGGGATACGCAGTATTTT.

Many counts were recorded for this clonotype. CDR3 DNA sequence: TGCAGTGCACGACAGGGCCCCTACGAGCAGTACTTC. This sequence encodes CSARQGPYEQYF. The rearrangement uses TRBV20-1 and TRBJ2-7; 7 nucleotides agree with TRBD1. V was pared by 6 bases and J by 2 bases, with 4 bases of the junction left unmatched. Germline V gene sequence: CDR1 DFQATT, CDR2 SNEGSKA (reference sequence). The CDR3 runs to 12 residues.

In this sample, this clonotype turned up many times. The chain recombines TRBV13 with TRBJ1-1, with D tentatively TRBD1 (6 bases). Germline CDR1 PRHDT, CDR2 FYEKMQ (reference sequence). The CDR3 runs 16 residues. V was clipped by 4 bases and J by 1 base, with 16 bases between them. CDR3 amino acids: CASSSMDRLANTEAFF. In DNA form, the CDR3 reads TGTGCCAGCAGCTCCATGGACAGACTAGCGAACACTGAAGCTTTCTTT.

The chain links TRBV12-3 or TRBV12-4 to TRBJ1-4; the D gene is possibly TRBD1 (5 bases). This CDR3 region has 14 residues. Trimming shortened V by 5 bases and J by 8 bases, and 15 bases separated the two germline ends. The CDR3 region has the DNA TGTGCCAGCAGTGCCGGGGCGTTAGGAGAAAAACTGTTTTTT. Its protein product is CASSAGALGEKLFF.

This clonotype was recorded at least ten times. The genes are TRBV12-3 or TRBV12-4 and TRBJ1-2; perhaps TRBD1 as D (5 bases). Trimming pared 3 bases from V and 8 bases from J, leaving 13 bases between. The CDR3 runs to 13 residues. CDR3 sequence (DNA): TGTGCCAGCAGTTTCCAGGGCGCGAAGGGCTACACCTTC. Its protein product is CASSFQGAKGYTF.

This clonotype was picked up many times. The V call is TRBV20-1, the J call TRBJ2-5; a weak D match, TRBD2 (6 bases). CDR1 DFQATT and CDR2 SNEGSKA come from the germline V gene (reference sequence). The CDR3 has 16 amino acids. Deletions cut 0 bases from V and 6 bases from J, with 20 bases between. In DNA, the CDR3 is TGCAGTGCTAGAGATTTTCGCGGGACCCCTCCTCAGACCCAGTACTTC. It is translated as CSARDFRGTPPQTQYF.

Only a few counts were recorded for this clonotype. V and J are TRBV6-1 and TRBJ2-5, with D possibly TRBD2 on 5 matching bases. Trimming stripped 8 bases from V and 5 bases from J, with 21 bases between. There are 15 residues in the CDR3. The germline gives CDR1 MNHNS, CDR2 SASEGT. The CDR3 here is CASDFKIGRAETQYF. CDR3 in DNA: TGTGCCAGCGATTTCAAGATAGGGAGAGCGGAGACCCAGTACTTC.

This clonotype showed up many times. The chain joins TRBV20-1 to TRBJ1-3; tentatively, D is TRBD1 (5 bases). The V end lost 5 bases, the J end lost 4 bases, and 12 bases lay between the germline ends. This CDR3 is built from 13 residues. Germline-derived CDR1 and CDR2 are DFQATT and SNEGSKA (reference sequence). The CDR3 sequence is CSASPWGGNTIYF. CDR3 DNA sequence: TGCAGTGCTTCGCCTTGGGGGGGAAACACCATATATTTT.

This clonotype appeared many times. The chain links TRBV3-1 to TRBJ2-5, with 7 nucleotides matching TRBD2. Looked up from germline, CDR1 is LGHDT and CDR2 is YNNKEL (reference sequence). The ends lost 1 base at V and 4 bases at J; junction bases unmatched: 3. The CDR3 contains 14 residues. This CDR3 is CASSQGSSGETQYF. The CDR3 DNA sequence: TGTGCCAGCAGCCAAGGGTCTAGCGGAGAGACCCAGTACTTC.

This clonotype was detected ten times or more. V usage is TRBV12-3 or TRBV12-4 and J usage is TRBJ2-7, with unresolved D. The CDR3 is 13 residues long. V was cut by 6 bases and J by 2 bases, with 11 bases left in between. The CDR3 is CASRLAETYEQYF. The CDR3, as DNA: TGTGCCAGCAGGTTGGCAGAGACCTACGAGCAGTACTTC.

This clonotype was counted at least ten times. The V and J genes are TRBV30 and TRBJ2-5; the D gene is possibly TRBD2 (6 bases). The V and J ends lost 0 bases and 4 bases respectively, with 12 bases between them. Germline CDR1 reads GTSNPN; CDR2 reads SVGIG (reference sequence). This CDR3 region has 14 residues. The CDR3 bases are TGTGCCTGGAGTGTAGGGACTCCTCCAGAGACCCAGTACTTC. Residues: CAWSVGTPPETQYF.

The chain has TRBV24-1 and TRBJ2-7, with 7 bases that match TRBD1. Germline CDR1 KGHDR, CDR2 SFDVKD. The CDR3 consists of 14 residues. With 4 bases clipped from V and 3 bases from J, the junction kept 5 bases outside the gene matches. The CDR3 sequence: CATSDRDRDYEQYF. For the CDR3, the DNA is TGTGCCACCAGTGACCGGGACAGAGACTACGAGCAGTACTTC.

This clonotype was observed a handful of times. CDR3 region: CASSVGSASTSGRDRREQYF. DNA for the CDR3: TGTGCCAGCAGCGTAGGATCAGCCTCTACTAGCGGGAGGGATCGTCGGGAGCAGTACTTC. V and J are TRBV9 and TRBJ2-7, with 13 bases that match TRBD2. This CDR3 spans 20 amino acids. Germline values: CDR1 SGDLS, CDR2 YYNGEE. V was clipped by 0 bases and J by 7 bases; unmatched bases: 19.

This clonotype was counted at least ten times. The chain couples TRBV28 to TRBJ2-3; 7 bases are shared with TRBD2. J gave up 7 bases and V 5 bases, and 12 bases lay outside the gene matches. This CDR3 region has 15 residues. CDR1 MDHEN and CDR2 SYDVKM come from the germline V gene. The CDR3 loop reads CASSTPSGLHNTQYF. Here the CDR3 DNA reads TGTGCCAGCAGTACTCCTAGCGGACTCCACAATACGCAGTATTTT. Full variable domain (missing parts from reference TRBV28 and TRBJ2-3): DVKVTQSSRYLVKRTGEKVFLECVQDMDHENMFWYRQDPGLGLRLIYFSYDVKMKEKGDIPEGYSVSREKKERFSLILESASTNQTSMYLCASSTPSGLHNTQYFGPGTRLTVL.

This clonotype was observed at least ten times. CDR3 sequence reads: CASSPGDRETQYF. The CDR3 coding sequence is TGTGCCAGCAGCCCCGGTGATAGAGAGACCCAGTACTTC. This chain connects TRBV7-9 to TRBJ2-5; unclear D gene. The germline gives CDR1 SEHNR, CDR2 FQNEAQ (reference sequence). The ends were cut back, 5 bases at V and 4 bases at J, with 11 bases in the middle. This CDR3 contains 13 residues.